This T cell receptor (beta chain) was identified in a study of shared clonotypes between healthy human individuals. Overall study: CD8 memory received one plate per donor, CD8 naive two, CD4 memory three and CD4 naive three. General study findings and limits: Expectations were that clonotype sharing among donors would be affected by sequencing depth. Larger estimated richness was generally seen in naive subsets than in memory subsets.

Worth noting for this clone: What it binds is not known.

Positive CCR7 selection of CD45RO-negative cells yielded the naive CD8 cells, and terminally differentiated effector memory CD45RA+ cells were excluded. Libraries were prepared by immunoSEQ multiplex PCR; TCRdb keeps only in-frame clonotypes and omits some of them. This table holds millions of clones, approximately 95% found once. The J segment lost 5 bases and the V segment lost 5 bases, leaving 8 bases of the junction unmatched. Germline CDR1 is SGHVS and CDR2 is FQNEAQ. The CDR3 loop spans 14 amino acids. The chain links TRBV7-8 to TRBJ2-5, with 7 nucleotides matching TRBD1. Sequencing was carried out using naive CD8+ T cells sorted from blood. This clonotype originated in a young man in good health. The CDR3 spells CASSLQGPGETQYF. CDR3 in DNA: TGTGCCAGCAGCCTACAGGGGCCCGGGGAGACCCAGTACTTC.